Below are 10 T cell receptor beta chains sequenced from a single sample in a study of CD8+ T cells in alopecia areata. Once RNA had been extracted, it was reverse transcribed into cDNA to act as the sequencing template. Sequencing was performed with immunoSEQ multiplex PCR; in TCRdb, only in-frame clones are kept and a portion is missing. The table shows around 65,000 clones, with around 49% occurring only once. Sequencing used CD8+ T cells sorted from blood, obtained at week 0. These TCRs come from a human donor with alopecia areata.

The rearrangement uses TRBV10-3 and TRBJ2-2; TRBD2 agrees at 13 bases. Per the germline V gene, CDR1 is ENHRY and CDR2 is SYGVKD. The length of the CDR3 is 17 residues. J lost 0 bases, V lost 6 bases, and 4 bases had no gene match. CDR3 sequence reads: CAIRPGTSGTNTGELFF. In DNA form, the CDR3 reads TGTGCCATCAGACCAGGGACTAGCGGGACGAACACCGGGGAGCTGTTTTTT.

This chain joins TRBV7-9 and TRBJ2-7, with D perhaps being TRBD1 or TRBD2 (5 bases each). Germline V CDR1 and CDR2: SEHNR, FQNEAQ (reference sequence). This CDR3 spans 14 amino acids. V lost 3 bases and J lost 3, with 12 bases in between. CDR3 sequence reads: CASSFEGKLYEQYF. CDR3 coding DNA: TGTGCCAGCAGCTTTGAGGGGAAGCTCTACGAGCAGTACTTC. Based on the CDR3 plus reference TRBV7-9 and TRBJ2-7, the full variable domain is DTGVSQNPRHKITKRGQNVTFRCDPISEHNRLYWYRQTLGQGPEFLTYFQNEAQLEKSRLLSDRFSAERPKGSFSTLEIQRTEQGDSAMYLCASSFEGKLYEQYFGPGTRLTVT.

The chain recombines TRBV30 with TRBJ2-3; the D gene is possibly TRBD1 (5 bases). Trimming cost V 8 bases and J 7 bases, with 10 bases left between them. The CDR3 runs 10 residues. CDR1 and CDR2 from the germline V gene are GTSNPN and SVGIG (reference sequence). As DNA, the CDR3 is TGTGCCGGACATGGGAATACGCAGTATTTT. Its protein is CAGHGNTQYF.

The chain couples TRBV7-9 to TRBJ2-5, with D uncertain. V lost 3 bases to trimming and J lost 0 bases, with 5 bases between them. Germline-derived CDR1 and CDR2 are SEHNR and FQNEAQ (reference sequence). The CDR3 extends over 13 amino acids. CDR3: CASSFVNQETQYF. Written as DNA, the CDR3 is TGTGCCAGCAGCTTCGTAAACCAAGAGACCCAGTACTTC.

This clone has just a few counts. The chain carries TRBV4-1 and TRBJ2-7; TRBD2 is a possible D gene (5 bases). CDR1 is MGHRA and CDR2 is YSYEKL in the germline V gene. The germline V and J ends were trimmed by 1 base and 2 bases, with 18 bases remaining between them. CDR3 size: 17 residues. In nucleotides, the CDR3 is TGCGCCAGCAGCCAAGTGTGGTCTCGCGTAGCGACCTACGAGCAGTACTTC. Translation: CASSQVWSRVATYEQYF.

The CDR3 sequence is CASSPVGGGHNEQFF. CDR3 DNA sequence: TGTGCCAGCAGCCCCGTAGGGGGAGGGCACAATGAGCAGTTCTTC. This sequence joins TRBV28 and TRBJ2-1, with D tentatively TRBD2 (7 bases). Germline CDR1 MDHEN, CDR2 SYDVKM. Trimming took off 6 bases at V and 5 bases at J, with 17 bases between the two ends. The CDR3 is 15 residues long.

The V and J genes are TRBV4-1 and TRBJ1-5; D is possibly TRBD1 (5 bases). The CDR3 consists of 13 residues. Trimming removed 0 bases at V and 6 bases at J, with 6 bases between. In germline, CDR1 is MGHRA, CDR2 YSYEKL. CDR3 nucleotides: TGCGCCAGCAGCCAAGAACAGGCTCAGCCCCAGCATTTT. It is translated as CASSQEQAQPQHF.

The chain employs TRBV6-1 and TRBJ2-5; D may match TRBD1 or TRBD2 (6 bases each). CDR1 and CDR2 (germline): MNHNS, SASEGT. With 3 bases removed from V and 5 bases from J, the gap between germline ends came to 13 bases. CDR3 size: 14 residues. The CDR3 loop reads CASSDLGGWETQYF. As DNA, the CDR3 is TGTGCCAGCAGTGACTTGGGGGGCTGGGAGACCCAGTACTTC.

CDR3 in amino acids: CASSVGSTTAYEQYF. CDR3 DNA sequence: TGTGCCAGCAGCGTAGGGTCTACTACGGCCTACGAGCAGTACTTC. This chain joins TRBV9 and TRBJ2-7; D not resolved. Germline V CDR1 and CDR2: SGDLS, YYNGEE. This CDR3 spans 15 amino acids. Trimming cost V 0 bases and J 2 bases, with 12 bases left between them.

This clone was seen a few times. The gene calls are TRBV29-1 and TRBJ2-7, with no clear D. The CDR3 contains 11 residues. Deletions cut 7 bases from V and 4 bases from J, with 11 bases between. In germline, CDR1 is SQVTM, CDR2 ANQGSEA. The CDR3 region is CSAQVGYEQYF. The CDR3 bases are TGCAGCGCCCAAGTGGGTTACGAGCAGTACTTC.